The source of this TCR beta chain is a study of T cells in Graves' hyperthyroidism and ophthalmopathy. Germline V gene sequence: CDR1 MNHNS, CDR2 SASEGT. The CDR3 length is 18 residues. With 5 bases clipped from V and 4 bases from J, the junction kept 10 bases outside the gene matches. TCR beta CDR3 regions were amplified from RNA. The HTBI set primed first-round TCR CDR3 RT-PCR. Each CDR3 protein is one row after TCRdb ran MiXCR on the multiplex PCR reads. The table has fewer than 400,000 distinct CDR3 sequences, about an eighth seen once; the top ten hold 25% to 30%. This clonotype was found many times.

The TCR comes from a man between 45 and 60 years old with Graves' ophthalmopathy. What was sequenced was blood. The genes are TRBV6-1 and TRBJ2-1, with 14 positions matching TRBD2. CDR3 bases: TGTGCCAGCAGTTCCCCGGGACTAGCGGGAGTGGGGTACAATGAGCAGTTCTTC. Translated: CASSSPGLAGVGYNEQFF.